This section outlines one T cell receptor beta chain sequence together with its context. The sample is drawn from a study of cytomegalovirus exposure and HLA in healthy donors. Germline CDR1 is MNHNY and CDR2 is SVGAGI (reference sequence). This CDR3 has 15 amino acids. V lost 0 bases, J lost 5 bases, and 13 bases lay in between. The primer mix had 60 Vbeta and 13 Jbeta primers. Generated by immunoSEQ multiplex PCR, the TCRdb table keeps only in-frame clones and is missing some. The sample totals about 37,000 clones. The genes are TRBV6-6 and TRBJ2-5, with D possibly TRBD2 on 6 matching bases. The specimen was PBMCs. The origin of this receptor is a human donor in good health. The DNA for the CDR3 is TGTGCCAGCAGTTACTCAGGAGGGGACGCCGAGACCCAGTACTTC. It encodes CASSYSGGDAETQYF.